This T cell receptor (beta chain) was retrieved from a study of human T cells and chemical hapten exposure. Time point in this sample: patch test 3, about 24 weeks after DPC sensitization. Treatment meaning: therapeutic diphenylcyclopropenone sensitization with weekly scalp DPC. Germline V gene lookup returns CDR1 PRHDT and CDR2 FYEKMQ (reference sequence). Trimming cost V 5 bases and J 2 bases; bases outside gene matches: 8. The CDR3 contains 16 residues. TCRdb itself ran the RACE reads through MiXCR, one entry per CDR3 protein. The sample has 95,000 to 150,000 distinct CDR3 sequences; approximately 11% are singletons.

This chain links TRBV13 with TRBJ2-1; TRBD1 matches 8 bases. This sequence was found in a woman in her 50s with alopecia areata. Some clones in this sample may be carry-over from other donors' samples. The material sequenced was whole blood, taken in connection with sensitization to the hapten diphenylcyclopropenone (DPC). The CDR3 bases are TGTGCCAGCAGCGGCACCGGACAGGGAACCTACAATGAGCAGTTCTTC. Amino acids: CASSGTGQGTYNEQFF.